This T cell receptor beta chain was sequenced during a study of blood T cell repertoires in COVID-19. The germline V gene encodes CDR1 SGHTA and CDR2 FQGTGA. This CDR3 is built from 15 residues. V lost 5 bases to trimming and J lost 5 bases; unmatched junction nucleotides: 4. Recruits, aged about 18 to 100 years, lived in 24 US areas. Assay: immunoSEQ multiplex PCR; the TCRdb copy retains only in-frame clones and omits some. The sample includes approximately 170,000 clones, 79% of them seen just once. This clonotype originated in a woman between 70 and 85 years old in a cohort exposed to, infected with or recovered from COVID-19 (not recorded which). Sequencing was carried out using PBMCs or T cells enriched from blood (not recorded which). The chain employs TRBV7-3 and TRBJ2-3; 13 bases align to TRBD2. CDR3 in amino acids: CASSRTSGRQDTQYF. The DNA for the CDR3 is TGTGCCAGCAGCCGGACTAGCGGGAGACAAGATACGCAGTATTTT.